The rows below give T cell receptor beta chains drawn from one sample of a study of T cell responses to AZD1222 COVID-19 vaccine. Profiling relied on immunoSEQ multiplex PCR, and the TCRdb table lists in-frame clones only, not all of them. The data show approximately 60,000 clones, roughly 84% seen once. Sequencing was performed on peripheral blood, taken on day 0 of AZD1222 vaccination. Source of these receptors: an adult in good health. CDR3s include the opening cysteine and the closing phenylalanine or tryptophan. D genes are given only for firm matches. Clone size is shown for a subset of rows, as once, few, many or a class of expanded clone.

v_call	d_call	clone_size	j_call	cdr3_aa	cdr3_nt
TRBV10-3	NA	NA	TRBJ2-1	CAITSRDSGADNEQFF	TGTGCCATCACCTCCCGGGATAGCGGTGCGGACAATGAGCAGTTCTTC
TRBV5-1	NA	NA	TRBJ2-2	CASKLALTGELFF	TGCGCCAGCAAGCTTGCCCTCACCGGGGAGCTGTTTTTT
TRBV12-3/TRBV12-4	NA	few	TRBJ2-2	CASREISGELFF	TGTGCCAGCAGGGAGATTTCCGGGGAGCTGTTTTTT
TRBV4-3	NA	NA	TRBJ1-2	CASSQDSAEAGYTF	TGCGCCAGCAGCCAAGATTCGGCCGAAGCTGGCTACACCTTC
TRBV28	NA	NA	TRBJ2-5	CASSLLTGLGQETQYF	TGTGCCAGCAGTTTATTAACAGGGCTAGGGCAAGAGACCCAGTACTTC
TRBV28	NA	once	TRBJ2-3	CASRTSIDTQYF	TGTGCCAGCAGAACTAGCATAGATACGCAGTATTTT
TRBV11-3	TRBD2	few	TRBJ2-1	CASSFSRVIPGTSDEQFF	TGTGCCAGCAGCTTCTCCAGGGTAATCCCCGGGACTAGCGATGAGCAGTTCTTC
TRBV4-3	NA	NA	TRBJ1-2	CASSQDFEWGGYGYTF	TGCGCCAGCAGCCAAGATTTTGAGTGGGGTGGCTATGGCTACACCTTC
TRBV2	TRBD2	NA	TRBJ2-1	CASKKGLAIGEQFF	TGTGCCAGCAAAAAAGGACTAGCGATTGGAGAGCAGTTCTTC
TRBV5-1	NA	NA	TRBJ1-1	CASSLREGRNTEAFF	TGCGCCAGCAGCTTGAGGGAGGGGAGGAACACTGAAGCTTTCTTT
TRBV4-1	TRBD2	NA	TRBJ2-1	CASSQGAILAGEYEQFF	TGCGCCAGCAGCCAGGGCGCAATACTAGCGGGAGAGTATGAGCAGTTCTTC
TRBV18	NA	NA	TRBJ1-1	CASSPRRDGRAEAFF	TGTGCCAGCTCACCAAGGCGGGACGGCCGGGCTGAAGCTTTCTTT
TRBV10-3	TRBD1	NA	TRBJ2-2	CAISRGQTDGELFF	TGTGCCATCAGCCGGGGACAGACAGACGGGGAGCTGTTTTTT
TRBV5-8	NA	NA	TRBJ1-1	CASSLDFGGTEAFF	TGTGCCAGCAGCTTGGACTTCGGGGGCACTGAAGCTTTCTTT
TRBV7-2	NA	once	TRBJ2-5	CASSLQRASETQYF	TGTGCCAGCAGCTTACAGCGGGCATCAGAGACCCAGTACTTC